These T cell receptor beta chains were read from a single sample in a study of T cell responses to AZD1222 COVID-19 vaccine. Assay used: immunoSEQ multiplex PCR; TCRdb lists only in-frame clones, some missing. The table has some 79,000 clones, over 70% seen once; the top ten hold around 48%. Material: peripheral blood, obtained 28 days after the second AZD1222 dose. The receptors were sampled from an adult who received the AZD1222 COVID-19 vaccine. The CDR3 runs from the conserved cysteine through the conserved F or W. Each record gives: V gene, J gene, clone size, D gene, CDR3 DNA, CDR3 protein. D genes are given only for firm matches. Rows give clone size only sometimes, using once, few, many, or a class for an expanded clone.

TRBV6-1,TRBJ1-6,NA,NA,TGTGCCAGCAGTGAAGGGTTTTATAATTCACCCCTCCACTTT,CASSEGFYNSPLHF
TRBV28,TRBJ2-5,NA,NA,TGTGCCGGGTCTCAGGGTCCCCAAGAGACCCAGTACTTC,CAGSQGPQETQYF
TRBV12-2,TRBJ1-5,NA,NA,TGTGCAAGTCGCTTCGATCCTGAAGTACAGGGGAGCAATCAGCCCCAGCATTTT,CASRFDPEVQGSNQPQHF
TRBV7-9,TRBJ2-2,NA,NA,TGTGCCAGCAGCTTCGGGACGGCGAACACCGGGGAGCTGTTTTTT,CASSFGTANTGELFF
TRBV23-1,TRBJ2-7,NA,NA,TGCGCCAGCAGTCACCCGGGGGCTAGCGGCTTAACCCTCTACGAGCAGTACTTC,CASSHPGASGLTLYEQYF
TRBV2,TRBJ2-7,NA,TRBD2,TGTGCCAGCGCCGGGACTAGCGGGGGGGCCTACGAGCAGTACTTC,CASAGTSGGAYEQYF
TRBV12-2,TRBJ1-3,NA,NA,TGTGCAAGTCGCCCCCGACAGGGAGAAACTGGAAACACCATATATTTT,CASRPRQGETGNTIYF
TRBV29-1,TRBJ1-5,NA,NA,TGCAGCGTTGGGGACGGCAATCAGCCCCAGCATTTT,CSVGDGNQPQHF
TRBV30,TRBJ2-7,NA,NA,TGTGCCTGGAGTCTAGCGAGACTGCCCTACGAGCAGTACTTC,CAWSLARLPYEQYF
TRBV18,TRBJ1-2,NA,NA,TGTGCCAGCTCACCGGACAGCTATGGCTACACCTTC,CASSPDSYGYTF
TRBV27,TRBJ2-7,NA,NA,TGTGCCAGCAGTTTAACCAGATATTCCGAGCAGTACTTC,CASSLTRYSEQYF
TRBV7-8,TRBJ2-7,few,TRBD1,TGTGCCAGCACCGAGTGGGGACAGAGCTCCTACGAGCAGTACTTC,CASTEWGQSSYEQYF
TRBV7-6,TRBJ2-7,NA,TRBD1,TGTGCCAGCAGCTCCGGGACAGGGGCCTCCTACGAGCAGTACTTC,CASSSGTGASYEQYF
TRBV7-8,TRBJ1-2,NA,NA,TGTGCCAGCAGCTTAGCAGGGGCCACAAACTATGGCTACACCTTC,CASSLAGATNYGYTF
TRBV6-5,TRBJ2-7,NA,TRBD1,TGTGCCAGCAGTTACTCGTACAGGGGGCGAACCTACGAGCAGTACTTC,CASSYSYRGRTYEQYF
TRBV28,TRBJ1-6,few,NA,TGTGCCAGCAGTTTAGTATTTGGTACAGGCTGGTCACCCCTCCACTTT,CASSLVFGTGWSPLHF
TRBV12-5,TRBJ2-1,once,NA,TGTGCTAGTGGTTTAGGGGGGGCAGGGGAGGATGAGCAGTTCTTC,CASGLGGAGEDEQFF
TRBV19,TRBJ1-3,few,NA,TGTGCCAGTAGAGGACGGCCGAGCTCTGGAAACACCATATATTTT,CASRGRPSSGNTIYF
TRBV7-9,TRBJ2-7,NA,NA,TGTGCCAGCAGCGAGGGGGCCTACGAGCAGTACTTC,CASSEGAYEQYF
TRBV25-1,TRBJ2-7,NA,TRBD1,TGTGCCACCTCTCGGGACAGGGGCGCCGAGCAGTACTTC,CATSRDRGAEQYF
TRBV12-3/TRBV12-4,TRBJ2-5,NA,NA,TGTGCCAGCAGTTTATCGTGGGGCCAGTACTTC,CASSLSWGQYF
TRBV4-3,TRBJ2-7,NA,TRBD2,TGCGCCAGCAGCCAAGACCTCGAGTCACGGGGAGCTAGCGGGAGTCCCGAGCAGTACTTC,CASSQDLESRGASGSPEQYF
TRBV11-2,TRBJ2-1,NA,NA,TGTGCCAGCAGCTTAGAGACTACTCAGCAGTTCTTC,CASSLETTQQFF
TRBV28,TRBJ1-2,NA,NA,TGTGCCAGCAGTTTAGGAGGGGTCGAAGGTGGCTACACCTTC,CASSLGGVEGGYTF
TRBV12-3/TRBV12-4,TRBJ1-1,NA,NA,TGTGCCAGCGGAACCCCGGGCGTGGGAGCTTTCTTT,CASGTPGVGAFF
TRBV7-2,TRBJ1-3,NA,NA,TGTGCCAGCAGCTTTCCTGGAAACACCATATATTTT,CASSFPGNTIYF
TRBV11-2,TRBJ1-2,NA,NA,TGTGCCAGCAGCTTTGAGCGGAATGGCTACACCTTC,CASSFERNGYTF
TRBV3-1/TRBV3-2,TRBJ2-7,NA,NA,TGTGCCAGCAGCCAATCGGCTGCCTACGAGCAGTACTTC,CASSQSAAYEQYF
TRBV10-3,TRBJ2-1,NA,NA,TGTGCCATCAGTGACTGGCAGGACAATGAGCAGTTCTTC,CAISDWQDNEQFF